Presented here are 20 T cell receptor beta chains from one specimen sequenced in a study of patients and donors after allogeneic stem cell transplantation. TCRdb re-called the RT-PCR reads through MiXCR, storing one row per CDR3 protein. In the table there are roughly 960,000 distinct CDR3 sequences, approximately 19% of which are singletons. Sequencing was done on a sample of blood, either unsorted or a sorted T cell fraction (not recorded which). Source of these receptors: a human donor who was either an allogeneic HSCT recipient or a stem cell or donor lymphocyte infusion donor (not recorded which). It is not recorded whose cells these are; they may come from a transplant donor.

The CDR3 DNA reads TGCGCCAGCAGTCGCCAATCGAACACTGAAGCTTTCTTT. This encodes CASSRQSNTEAFF. The V call is TRBV5-1, the J call TRBJ1-1; D call uncertain. The CDR3 is 13 residues long. Germline CDR1 is SGHRS and CDR2 is YFSETQ. Trimming took off 5 bases at V and 1 base at J, with 9 bases between the two ends.

The CDR3 sequence: CSARADLKAGELFF. The CDR3 DNA reads TGCAGTGCTAGGGCCGATTTAAAGGCCGGGGAGCTGTTTTTT. The chain combines TRBV20-1 with TRBJ2-2; D remains ambiguous. Between the trimmed V and J ends, which lost 3 bases and 6 bases, there was a span of 14 bases. The germline V gene encodes CDR1 DFQATT and CDR2 SNEGSKA (reference sequence). The length of the CDR3 is 14 residues.

This chain joins TRBV19 and TRBJ1-1, with 9 bases fitting TRBD1. CDR1 and CDR2 from the germline V gene are LNHDA and SQIVND (reference sequence). This CDR3 contains 16 residues. V shed 9 bases, J shed 1 base, and the junction held 12 bases outside the gene matches. The CDR3 nucleotides read TGTGCCAGCCTCCCCGGGACAGGGTTCACGAACACTGAAGCTTTCTTT. It specifies CASLPGTGFTNTEAFF.

V and J are TRBV6-1 and TRBJ2-7; TRBD1 agrees at 10 bases. Trimming at V came to 6 bases and at J to 5 bases, leaving 10 bases not matched to a gene. The germline CDR1 and CDR2 sequences are MNHNS and SASEGT. CDR3 length equals 15 residues. CDR3 sequence reads: CASRTRDRGGNEQYF. The CDR3 DNA follows: TGTGCCAGCAGAACCCGGGACAGGGGTGGCAACGAGCAGTACTTC.

This clonotype was detected many times. The gene calls are TRBV5-1 and TRBJ1-2; 7 bases fit TRBD1. Trimming cost V 8 bases and J 8 bases; bases outside gene matches: 12. Germline CDR1 SGHRS, CDR2 YFSETQ. This CDR3 comprises 13 residues. The CDR3: CASFNRQGGGYTF. For the CDR3, the DNA is TGCGCCAGTTTCAACCGACAGGGCGGCGGCTACACCTTC.

The J gene is TRBJ2-5, the V gene TRBV18; possibly TRBD1 for D (6 bases). The ends were cut back, 5 bases at V and 2 bases at J, with 12 bases in the middle. The CDR3 contains 14 residues. Germline assignment: CDR1 KGHSH and CDR2 LQKENI. CDR3 residues: CASSNAGQQETQYF. CDR3 coding DNA: TGTGCCAGCTCAAACGCAGGACAGCAAGAGACCCAGTACTTC.

The V gene is TRBV7-6, the J gene TRBJ2-1; TRBD2 matches at 9 bases. The germline CDR1 and CDR2 sequences are SGHVS and FNYEAQ. This CDR3 has 15 amino acids. With 7 bases clipped from V and 3 bases from J, the junction kept 7 bases outside the gene matches. The CDR3 nucleotides read TGTGCCAGCAACTTCAGGACTAGCGACTACAATGAGCAGTTCTTC. Its translation is CASNFRTSDYNEQFF.

The V and J genes are TRBV7-2 and TRBJ1-2; D is unclear. This CDR3 has 14 amino acids. V was shortened by 1 base and J by 5 bases, with 11 bases between the two germline ends. Per the germline V gene, CDR1 is SGHTA and CDR2 is FQGNSA. CDR3 sequence: CASSLVGFQYGYTF. The DNA for the CDR3 is TGTGCCAGCAGCTTAGTCGGTTTTCAATATGGCTACACCTTC. Combining the CDR3 with reference TRBV7-2 and TRBJ1-2 gives the whole variable domain GAGVSQSPSNKVTEKGKDVELRCDPISGHTALYWYRQSLGQGLEFLIYFQGNSAPDKSGLPSDRFSAERTGGSVSTLTIQRTQQEDSAVYLCASSLVGFQYGYTFGSGTRLTVV.

This chain connects TRBV15 to TRBJ2-3, with unresolved D. Germline V gene sequence: CDR1 LNHNV, CDR2 YYDKDF (reference sequence). The CDR3 consists of 16 residues. Trimming removed 4 bases from V and 2 bases from J, with 16 bases in between. DNA of the CDR3: TGTGCCACCAGCACTAGAGAACGTCCAGACACAGATACGCAGTATTTT. It encodes CATSTRERPDTDTQYF.

The V and J genes are TRBV12-3 or TRBV12-4 and TRBJ2-5; D is unclear. Deletions cut 0 bases from V and 5 bases from J, with 16 bases between. The CDR3 runs to 16 residues. The CDR3 bases are TGTGCCAGCAGTTTAGCCGGACGCGGAGTACGGGAGACCCAGTACTTC. Its translation is CASSLAGRGVRETQYF.

This clonotype was seen only a few times. This rearrangement joins TRBV5-1 to TRBJ2-1, with 9 bases identical to TRBD2. The V gene's germline CDR1 is SGHRS and CDR2 YFSETQ. CDR3 size: 15 residues. Trimming took 0 bases from V and 6 from J; bases not matched to a gene: 4. The CDR3 coding sequence is TGCGCCAGCAGCTTGGGGCCTAGCGGGGTCAATGAGCAGTTCTTC. This sequence encodes CASSLGPSGVNEQFF.

A few counts support this clonotype. The rearrangement joins TRBV5-1 to TRBJ1-3; D call uncertain. This CDR3 spans 15 amino acids. V shed 2 bases and J shed 0 bases, with 9 bases lying between them. Germline V CDR1 and CDR2: SGHRS, YFSETQ. The CDR3 DNA sequence: TGCGCCAGCAGCTTAATCCCCAGCTCTGGAAACACCATATATTTT. It specifies CASSLIPSSGNTIYF.

The V call is TRBV11-2, the J call TRBJ1-5; 9 bases align to TRBD1. The CDR3 has 18 amino acids. Trimming cost V 2 bases and J 0 bases; bases outside gene matches: 8. Looked up from germline, CDR1 is SGHAT and CDR2 is FQNNGV. The CDR3 DNA reads TGTGCCAGCAGCTTATTTGGGACAGGGACCCATAGCAATCAGCCCCAGCATTTT. Its protein is CASSLFGTGTHSNQPQHF.

At least ten counts were recorded for this clonotype. V gene TRBV12-3 or TRBV12-4 combines with J gene TRBJ2-1; TRBD1 aligns across 7 bases. Losses at the gene ends were 6 bases for V and 4 bases for J; bases not matched to a gene: 9. This CDR3 has 15 amino acids. In nucleotides, the CDR3 is TGTGCCAGCAGAGACCCAGGGGGTGGTTACAATGAGCAGTTCTTC. Encoded protein: CASRDPGGGYNEQFF.

This clonotype was seen more than once but under ten times. The V and J genes are TRBV20-1 and TRBJ2-3, with D perhaps TRBD1 (5 bases). The CDR3 is 14 residues long. The germline V and J ends were trimmed by 3 bases and 2 bases, with 12 bases remaining between them. Germline loops: CDR1 DFQATT, CDR2 SNEGSKA (reference sequence). DNA of the CDR3: TGCAGTGCTAGCAGGGAATGGGACACAGATACGCAGTATTTT. Translated, it gives CSASREWDTDTQYF.

This chain uses TRBV20-1 with TRBJ2-3; D is unresolved. This CDR3 has 11 amino acids. The ends were cut back, 6 bases at V and 4 bases at J, with 8 bases in the middle. Per the germline V gene, CDR1 is DFQATT and CDR2 is SNEGSKA (reference sequence). The CDR3 bases are TGCAGTGCGGCGGACCCAGATACGCAGTATTTT. Translating gives CSAADPDTQYF.

CDR3 residues: CASSVGVYRGRDTEAFF. Written as DNA, the CDR3 is TGTGCCAGCAGCGTAGGGGTTTACAGGGGAAGGGACACTGAAGCTTTCTTT. This rearrangement joins TRBV9 to TRBJ1-1; 7 nucleotides match TRBD1. In germline, CDR1 is SGDLS, CDR2 YYNGEE. The CDR3 has 17 residues. Unmatched junction bases numbered 11, after V lost 0 bases and J lost 3 bases.

This clonotype was seen a handful of times. This sequence joins TRBV12-3 or TRBV12-4 and TRBJ2-2; D is unresolved. The CDR3 covers 19 residues. Trimming cost V 7 bases and J 3 bases, with 27 bases left between them. The CDR3 bases are TGTGCCAGCAACCCCCTAAGGCCAAGGTCGCTATCGGACACCGGGGAGCTGTTTTTT. It encodes CASNPLRPRSLSDTGELFF.

The rearrangement links TRBV24-1 to TRBJ2-5; 11 bases match TRBD1. Trimming took 4 bases from V and 3 from J; bases not matched to a gene: 6. Germline values: CDR1 KGHDR, CDR2 SFDVKD. The CDR3 length is 16 residues. The CDR3 bases are TGTGCCACCAGTGAGCCGGGACAGGGGGTCGAAGAGACCCAGTACTTC. The encoded protein is CATSEPGQGVEETQYF.

The chain combines TRBV20-1 with TRBJ1-5; D not resolved. The CDR3 has 13 amino acids. CDR1 and CDR2 from the germline V gene are DFQATT and SNEGSKA (reference sequence). Trimming removed 3 bases from V and 0 bases from J, with 6 bases in between. Here the CDR3 DNA reads TGCAGTGCTAGCCAGGATAGCAATCAGCCCCAGCATTTT. Translating gives CSASQDSNQPQHF.